Each of the 29 T cell receptor beta chains below was sequenced from the same sample in a study of T cell responses to AZD1222 COVID-19 vaccine. Sequencing used immunoSEQ multiplex PCR; TCRdb keeps in-frame clones, though not all of them. Of more than 80,000 clones listed, 86% are singletons. This specimen consisted of peripheral blood, obtained on day 0 of AZD1222 vaccination. These receptors all come from an adult in good health.

The V call is TRBV5-4, the J call TRBJ2-7; TRBD2 matches at 12 bases. With 4 bases clipped from V and 4 bases from J, the junction kept 9 bases outside the gene matches. The germline V gene encodes CDR1 SGHNT and CDR2 YYREEE (reference sequence). This CDR3 contains 16 residues. The DNA for the CDR3 is TGTGCCAGCAGCGGACCGGGACTAGCGGGCCCGTACGAGCAGTACTTC. It yields the protein CASSGPGLAGPYEQYF.

The chain couples TRBV5-1 to TRBJ2-1; D perhaps matches TRBD2 (6 bases). The CDR3 length is 15 residues. V lost 3 bases and J 6 bases, leaving 16 bases between the germline ends. The germline CDR1 and CDR2 sequences are SGHRS and YFSETQ. CDR3 in amino acids: CASSSTGLRRNEQFF. CDR3 DNA sequence: TGCGCCAGCAGCTCAACGGGACTTCGACGCAATGAGCAGTTCTTC.

The gene calls are TRBV27 and TRBJ2-2; 15 nucleotides line up with TRBD2. This CDR3 is built from 15 residues. With 6 bases clipped from V and 6 bases from J, the junction kept 2 bases outside the gene matches. Germline assignment: CDR1 MNHEY and CDR2 SMNVEV (reference sequence). The DNA for the CDR3 is TGTGCCAGCAGGGGACTAGCGGGAGGTCCCGGGGAGCTGTTTTTT. Protein sequence: CASRGLAGGPGELFF.

This chain joins TRBV30 and TRBJ2-3; D is undetermined. V was pared by 1 base and J by 4 bases, with 6 bases between. This CDR3 contains 12 residues. From germline, CDR1 is GTSNPN and CDR2 SVGIG (reference sequence). CDR3 in amino acids: CAWSGTSDTQYF. Here the CDR3 DNA reads TGTGCCTGGAGTGGGACCTCAGATACGCAGTATTTT.

V gene TRBV7-8 combines with J gene TRBJ1-6; TRBD1 might be the D (6 bases). The CDR3 has 16 amino acids. Deletions cut 0 bases from V and 10 bases from J, with 16 bases between. CDR1 and CDR2 (germline): SGHVS, FQNEAQ. The CDR3 protein is CASSLASSTGSSPLHF. The CDR3 nucleotides read TGTGCCAGCAGCTTAGCGAGCTCCACAGGGAGCTCACCCCTCCACTTT.

J is TRBJ1-1 and V is TRBV18, with D possibly matching TRBD1 (6 bases). From germline, CDR1 is KGHSH and CDR2 LQKENI. Trimming left V 4 bases short and J 0 bases short, with 9 bases between. The CDR3 extends over 14 amino acids. CDR3 nucleotides: TGTGCCAGCTCACTAGGGGGGGTGAACACTGAAGCTTTCTTT. Translating it yields CASSLGGVNTEAFF.

The rearrangement joins TRBV19 to TRBJ2-5; D is ambiguous. CDR1 is LNHDA, CDR2 SQIVND, per germline (reference sequence). Trimming stripped 6 bases from V and 2 bases from J, with 22 bases between. The CDR3 has 17 residues. The CDR3 coding sequence is TGTGCCAGTAGAAGAAAGGGTTCAGCCCTAGGACAAGAGACCCAGTACTTC. This gives the protein CASRRKGSALGQETQYF.

The rearrangement uses TRBV5-6 and TRBJ1-2, with D hard to call. CDR1 and CDR2 from the germline V gene are SGHDT and YYEEEE. This CDR3 is 11 amino acids long. Trimming took off 2 bases at V and 6 bases at J, with 5 bases between the two ends. The CDR3: CASSFGDGYTF. DNA for the CDR3: TGTGCCAGCAGCTTTGGGGATGGCTACACCTTC.

This rearrangement joins TRBV7-9 to TRBJ1-1; 7 nucleotides line up with TRBD1. The trim removed 6 bases at V and 5 bases at J, leaving 9 bases unmatched. The length of the CDR3 is 14 residues. Germline V lookup: CDR1 SEHNR, CDR2 FQNEAQ (reference sequence). CDR3 in amino acids: CASRPDREGTEAFF. CDR3 nucleotide sequence: TGTGCCAGCAGGCCCGACAGGGAGGGGACTGAAGCTTTCTTT.

The chain employs TRBV24-1 and TRBJ2-3; TRBD2 might be the D (7 bases). CDR1 KGHDR and CDR2 SFDVKD come from the germline V gene. V lost 5 bases to trimming and J lost 3 bases, with 26 bases between them. This CDR3 has 19 amino acids. The CDR3 region is CATSGQGGDTSALTDTQYF. The CDR3 region has the DNA TGTGCCACCAGTGGCCAAGGGGGGGATACTAGCGCGTTGACAGATACGCAGTATTTT.

V and J are TRBV7-9 and TRBJ2-7; 10 positions agree with TRBD2. The CDR3 has 15 amino acids. Germline CDR1 is SEHNR and CDR2 is FQNEAQ (reference sequence). Trimming took 4 bases from V and 3 from J; bases not matched to a gene: 6. CDR3 amino acids: CASSSSLAGVYEQYF. The CDR3 DNA reads TGTGCCAGCAGCTCATCCCTAGCGGGAGTCTACGAGCAGTACTTC.

The chain is built from TRBV6-5 and TRBJ2-7; 9 bases map to TRBD1. Germline CDR1 reads MNHEY; CDR2 reads SVGAGI. V was pared by 6 bases and J by 0 bases, with 6 bases of the junction left unmatched. The CDR3 extends over 15 amino acids. DNA for the CDR3: TGTGCCAGCAGCCGTGGGGACAGGGACTCCTACGAGCAGTACTTC. This sequence encodes CASSRGDRDSYEQYF.

V and J are TRBV6-5 and TRBJ2-2; D is perhaps TRBD2 (6 bases). Germline V gene lookup returns CDR1 MNHEY and CDR2 SVGAGI. The ends were cut back, 6 bases at V and 1 base at J, with 12 bases in the middle. CDR3 length equals 15 residues. CDR3 coding DNA: TGTGCCAGCAGGGTACCGCGGGGGAACACCGGGGAGCTGTTTTTT. Protein: CASRVPRGNTGELFF.

The genes are TRBV11-1 and TRBJ2-7; possible D gene TRBD2, 5 bases. Germline V gene data show CDR1 as SGHAT and CDR2 as FQDESV (reference sequence). The V and J ends lost 5 bases and 7 bases respectively, with 15 bases between them. This CDR3 spans 13 amino acids. The CDR3 bases are TGTGCCAGCAGCACGGAGGCTGGGGAAGAGCAGTACTTC. This codes for CASSTEAGEEQYF. The whole variable domain, remainder taken from reference TRBV11-1 and TRBJ2-7, is EAEVAQSPRYKITEKSQAVAFWCDPISGHATLYWYRQILGQGPELLVQFQDESVVDDSQLPKDRFSAERLKGVDSTLKIQPAELGDSAMYLCASSTEAGEEQYFGPGTRLTVT.

As regards this clone: Other DNA sequences of this sample code for an identical CDR3. CDR3 nucleotide sequence: TGCGCCAGCAGCCAAGGGCAGGGCGCTAACTATGGCTACACCTTC. It yields the protein CASSQGQGANYGYTF. V usage is TRBV4-1 and J usage is TRBJ1-2, with D perhaps matching TRBD1 (5 bases). V lost 1 base, J lost 0 bases, and 9 bases lay in between. The CDR3 has 15 amino acids. The germline CDR1 and CDR2 sequences are MGHRA and YSYEKL.

The chain is built from TRBV19 and TRBJ1-5; tentative D call: TRBD1 (5 bases). V was shortened by 4 bases and J by 7 bases, with 14 bases between the two germline ends. The CDR3 contains 14 residues. Germline assignment: CDR1 LNHDA and CDR2 SQIVND (reference sequence). The CDR3 region is CASSRPPGEQPQHF. CDR3 bases: TGTGCCAGTAGTAGGCCACCGGGGGAGCAGCCCCAGCATTTT. Variable domain in full (rest from reference TRBV19 and TRBJ1-5): DGGITQSPKYLFRKEGQNVTLSCEQNLNHDAMYWYRQDPGQGLRLIYYSQIVNDFQKGDIAEGYSVSREKKESFPLTVTSAQKNPTAFYLCASSRPPGEQPQHFGDGTRLSIL.

The V and J genes are TRBV5-1 and TRBJ2-5; maybe TRBD1 (6 bases). Between the trimmed V and J ends, which lost 4 bases and 0 bases, there was a span of 10 bases. From germline, CDR1 is SGHRS and CDR2 YFSETQ. The CDR3 length is 14 residues. CDR3 DNA: TGCGCCAGCAGCCCAGGGACAAACCAAGAGACCCAGTACTTC. This translates into CASSPGTNQETQYF.

The table lists this clone with a count of one. This chain uses TRBV5-1 with TRBJ2-3; 7 bases are shared with TRBD2. J lost 2 bases, V lost 1 base, and 4 bases had no gene match. The germline V gene has CDR1 SGHRS and CDR2 YFSETQ. The CDR3 is made up of 15 amino acids. DNA for the CDR3: TGCGCCAGCAGCTTGTCGAGCGGGGACACAGATACGCAGTATTTT. Residues: CASSLSSGDTDTQYF.

The rearrangement uses TRBV4-1 and TRBJ1-3, with 10 bases fitting TRBD1. Unmatched junction bases numbered 6, after V lost 1 base and J lost 0 bases. The germline V gene has CDR1 MGHRA and CDR2 YSYEKL. The CDR3 covers 18 residues. The CDR3 sequence is CASSQGGQGVSSGNTIYF. CDR3 DNA sequence: TGCGCCAGCAGCCAAGGCGGACAGGGGGTAAGCTCTGGAAACACCATATATTTT.

The chain combines TRBV3-1 (or the pseudogene TRBV3-2) with TRBJ2-2; D unresolved. The germline CDR1 and CDR2 sequences are LGHDT and YNNKEL (reference sequence). V was clipped by 2 bases and J by 7 bases, with 5 bases between them. The CDR3 has 12 residues. This chain's CDR3 is CASSQPGGELFF. CDR3 in DNA: TGTGCCAGCAGCCAACCCGGCGGGGAGCTGTTTTTT.

The rearrangement uses TRBV5-6 and TRBJ2-7; D remains ambiguous. With 2 bases removed from V and 4 bases from J, the gap between germline ends came to 7 bases. CDR3 length equals 12 residues. Per germline, CDR1 SGHDT and CDR2 YYEEEE. In nucleotides, the CDR3 is TGTGCCAGCAGCTTAGGTGGATACGAGCAGTACTTC. This sequence encodes CASSLGGYEQYF. Filled out from reference TRBV5-6 and TRBJ2-7, the complete variable domain reads DAGVTQSPTHLIKTRGQQVTLRCSPKSGHDTVSWYQQALGQGPQFIFQYYEEEERQRGNFPDRFSGHQFPNYSSELNVNALLLGDSALYLCASSLGGYEQYFGPGTRLTVT.

The rearrangement uses TRBV7-8 and TRBJ2-5; perhaps TRBD2 as D (6 bases). The CDR3 is 14 amino acids. CDR1 is SGHVS, CDR2 FQNEAQ, per germline. V lost 4 bases and J 5 bases, leaving 14 bases between the germline ends. DNA for the CDR3: TGTGCCAGCAGCTCCCGGCGGGATACTGAGACCCAGTACTTC. Residues: CASSSRRDTETQYF.

This chain uses TRBV5-1 with TRBJ2-1; the D is unclear. In germline, CDR1 is SGHRS, CDR2 YFSETQ. This CDR3 has 14 residues. V was trimmed by 0 bases and J by 5 bases, leaving 9 bases between them. CDR3 in amino acids: CASSLARQNNEQFF. In DNA form, the CDR3 reads TGCGCCAGCAGCTTGGCTAGGCAAAACAATGAGCAGTTCTTC.

This chain connects TRBV5-6 to TRBJ2-5; D could derive from TRBD1 or TRBD2 (6 bases each). The CDR3 extends over 14 amino acids. The germline V and J ends were trimmed by 0 bases and 4 bases, with 10 bases remaining between them. Germline V gives CDR1 SGHDT, CDR2 YYEEEE. CDR3 amino acids: CASSLVTGAETQYF. The CDR3 DNA sequence: TGTGCCAGCAGCTTGGTGACGGGGGCAGAGACCCAGTACTTC.

V gene TRBV28 combines with J gene TRBJ2-7, with 9 bases matching TRBD2. Trimming at V came to 10 bases and at J to 4 bases, leaving 8 bases not matched to a gene. Germline-derived CDR1 and CDR2 are MDHEN and SYDVKM. This CDR3 region has 13 residues. In nucleotides, the CDR3 is TGTGCCATCCTTAGCGGGAGCTCTTACGAGCAGTACTTC. Its translation is CAILSGSSYEQYF.

The chain is built from TRBV30 and TRBJ2-7; D tentatively reads TRBD1 or TRBD2 (6 bases each). The CDR3 totals 15 residues. V was shortened by 3 bases and J by 7 bases, with 22 bases between the two germline ends. Germline-derived CDR1 and CDR2 are GTSNPN and SVGIG (reference sequence). In nucleotides, the CDR3 is TGTGCCTGGAGATCCGCCCGGGGGCCTGCGAGAGAGCAGTACTTC. This encodes CAWRSARGPAREQYF.

J is TRBJ1-1 and V is TRBV29-1; no clear D gene. The CDR3 runs to 13 residues. Germline V lookup: CDR1 SQVTM, CDR2 ANQGSEA. V was shortened by 3 bases and J by 0 bases, with 8 bases between the two germline ends. The CDR3 is CSVDRVLNTEAFF. The CDR3 bases are TGCAGCGTTGACCGTGTTCTGAACACTGAAGCTTTCTTT.

The chain recombines TRBV25-1 with TRBJ2-1; tentative D call: TRBD1 (5 bases). V was trimmed by 3 bases and J by 6 bases, leaving 12 bases between them. This CDR3 is built from 14 residues. Germline lookup yields CDR1 MGHDK and CDR2 SYGVNS. The CDR3 region has the DNA TGTGCCAGCAGTGACCCCCTAGGGGTCAATGAGCAGTTCTTC. Translating it yields CASSDPLGVNEQFF.

The CDR3 coding sequence is TGTGCCAGCAGTGAGACTAGCGGGGGACTTGGTGAGCAGTTCTTC. It encodes CASSETSGGLGEQFF. J is TRBJ2-1 and V is TRBV6-1, with 12 bases identical to TRBD2. The germline V gene has CDR1 MNHNS and CDR2 SASEGT. J gave up 9 bases and V 3 bases, and 6 bases lay outside the gene matches. This CDR3 has 15 amino acids.